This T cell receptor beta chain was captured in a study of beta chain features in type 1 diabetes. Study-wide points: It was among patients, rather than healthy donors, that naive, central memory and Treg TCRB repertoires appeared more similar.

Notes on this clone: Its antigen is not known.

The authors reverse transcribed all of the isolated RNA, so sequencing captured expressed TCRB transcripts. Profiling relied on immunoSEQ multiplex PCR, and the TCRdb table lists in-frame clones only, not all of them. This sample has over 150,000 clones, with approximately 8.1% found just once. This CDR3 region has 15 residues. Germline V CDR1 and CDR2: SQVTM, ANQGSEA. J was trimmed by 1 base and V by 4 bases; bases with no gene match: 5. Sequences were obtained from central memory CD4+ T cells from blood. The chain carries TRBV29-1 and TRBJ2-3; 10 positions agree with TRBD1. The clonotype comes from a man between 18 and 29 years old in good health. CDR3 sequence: CSVAYGQGGTDTQYF. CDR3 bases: TGCAGCGTTGCGTACGGACAGGGGGGCACAGATACGCAGTATTTT.